This T cell receptor (beta chain) was captured in a study of OX40 agonist ivuxolimab in advanced cancers. Turning to the study itself: The patients' treatment was ivuxolimab, an agonistic anti-OX40 (CD134) antibody.

Collection of blood occurred at baseline, at cycle 4 day 1, and at cycle 7 day 1. The germline CDR1 and CDR2 sequences are SGHNT and YYREEE (reference sequence). The CDR3 extends over 16 amino acids. The V gene end was trimmed by 7 bases and the J gene end by 2 bases; junction bases not matched to a gene: 12. As for this clone: Its antigen is unknown.

Libraries were prepared by immunoSEQ multiplex PCR; TCRdb keeps only in-frame clonotypes and omits some of them. The data contain 55,000 to 60,000 clones, 84% of them singletons. Overall study findings and caveats: Dosing at 0.1 to 3.0 mg/kg was accompanied by clonal expansion of CD4+ and CD8+ blood T cells by week 6.

The chain carries TRBV5-4 and TRBJ2-3, with TRBD2 matching over 8 bases. This sample comprised CD4+ or CD8+ T cells sorted from blood, obtained in a trial of the OX40 agonist ivuxolimab. This clonotype originated in an adult with an advanced solid tumor such as melanoma, head and neck, liver or kidney cancer. CDR3 protein: CASLGRGTSNTDTQYF. The CDR3 DNA sequence: TGTGCCAGCCTGGGGCGTGGGACTAGTAACACAGATACGCAGTATTTT.